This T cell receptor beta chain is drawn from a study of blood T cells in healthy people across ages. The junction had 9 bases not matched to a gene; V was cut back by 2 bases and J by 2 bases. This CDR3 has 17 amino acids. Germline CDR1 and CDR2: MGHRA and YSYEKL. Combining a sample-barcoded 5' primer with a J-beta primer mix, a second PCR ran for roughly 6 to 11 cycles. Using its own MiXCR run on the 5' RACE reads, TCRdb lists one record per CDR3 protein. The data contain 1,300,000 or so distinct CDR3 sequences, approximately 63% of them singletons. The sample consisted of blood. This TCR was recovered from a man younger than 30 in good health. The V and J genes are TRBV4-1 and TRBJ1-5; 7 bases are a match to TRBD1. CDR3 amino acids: CASSQPRDSHGNQPQHF. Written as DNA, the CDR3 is TGCGCCAGCAGCCAACCTCGGGACAGCCATGGCAATCAGCCCCAGCATTTT.